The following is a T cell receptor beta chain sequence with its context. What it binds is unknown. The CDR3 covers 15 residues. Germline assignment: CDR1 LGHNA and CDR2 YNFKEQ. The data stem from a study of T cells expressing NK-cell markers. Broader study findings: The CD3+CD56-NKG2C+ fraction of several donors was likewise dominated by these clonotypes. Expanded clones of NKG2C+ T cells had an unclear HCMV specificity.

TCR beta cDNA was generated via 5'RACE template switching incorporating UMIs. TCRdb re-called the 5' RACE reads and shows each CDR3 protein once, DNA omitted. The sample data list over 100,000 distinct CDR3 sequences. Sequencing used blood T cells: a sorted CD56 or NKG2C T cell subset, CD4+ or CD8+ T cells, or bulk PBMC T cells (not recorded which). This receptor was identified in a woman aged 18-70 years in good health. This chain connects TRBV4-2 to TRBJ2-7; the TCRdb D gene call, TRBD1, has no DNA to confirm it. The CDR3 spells CASSQDGTVSYEQYF.